This T cell receptor beta chain emerged from a study of cytomegalovirus exposure and HLA in healthy donors. Study-wide findings and caveats: Upon later analysis, TCR association rates were observed to vary by HLA locus, being highest for DRB1 and lowest for HLA-C. Segments of the TCR beta V type were, in most cases, productive about 90% or about 30% of the time in an earlier analysis.

Each donor's status was that of a healthy bone marrow donor. V lost 5 bases and J lost 7, with 21 bases in between. CDR3 length equals 15 residues. Germline V lookup: CDR1 SGHRS, CDR2 YFSETQ. PCR involved 60 Vbeta and 13 Jbeta primers. Here immunoSEQ multiplex PCR was the method, and the copy in TCRdb shows in-frame clones only, minus some. The sample includes roughly 150,000 clones, around four fifths seen only once; the top ten take around 1.4%. This clone was seen once. The target antigen is unknown. The source material was PBMCs. This clonotype was obtained from a male donor in good health and CMV-seronegative. The V and J genes are TRBV5-1 and TRBJ1-2; perhaps TRBD1 as D (5 bases). The CDR3 is CASSPGPRDLGGYTF. In DNA, the CDR3 is TGCGCCAGCAGTCCGGGTCCCAGGGACTTAGGTGGCTACACCTTC.